Below are 9 T cell receptor beta chains sequenced from a single sample in a study of T-cell reconstitution after alpha-beta-depleted transplantation in children. Unique molecular identifiers were used in preparing the TCRbeta library. TCRdb reanalysed the PCR reads using MiXCR and keeps one entry per CDR3 protein. The data show about 110,000 distinct CDR3 sequences, around 6.4% seen once. The sample was PBMCs, mostly from graft donor cells, taken 360 days after TCRalphabeta/CD19-depleted stem cell transplant. Every receptor here comes from a male patient between 2 and 10 years old who had a stem cell transplant for acute lymphoblastic leukemia, so the T cells may come from the graft donor.

The chain joins TRBV6-5 to TRBJ2-3; 13 nucleotides line up with TRBD2. After removal of 2 bases from V and 1 base from J, the junction contained 6 bases not matched to a gene. From germline, CDR1 is MNHEY and CDR2 SVGAGI. The CDR3 runs 18 residues. The CDR3, as DNA: TGTGCCAGCAGTTACACCCGGACTAGCGGGGGACGCACAGATACGCAGTATTTT. The encoded protein is CASSYTRTSGGRTDTQYF.

V gene TRBV11-1 combines with J gene TRBJ2-7; TRBD1 matches at 8 bases. V shed 1 base, J shed 7 bases, and the junction held 18 bases outside the gene matches. Per the germline V gene, CDR1 is SGHAT and CDR2 is FQDESV (reference sequence). This CDR3 is built from 18 residues. The CDR3 sequence is CASSLGPPLGQGAWEQYF. Written as DNA, the CDR3 is TGTGCCAGCAGCTTAGGACCCCCCCTCGGACAGGGAGCCTGGGAGCAGTACTTC.

Many counts were recorded for this clonotype. This chain links TRBV12-3 or TRBV12-4 with TRBJ2-7; 9 bases fit TRBD1. The CDR3 loop spans 15 amino acids. V lost 5 bases to trimming and J lost 4 bases; unmatched junction nucleotides: 9. The CDR3 sequence is CASSPPTGGSYEQYF. CDR3 DNA sequence: TGTGCCAGCAGTCCCCCGACAGGGGGATCGTACGAGCAGTACTTC.

This clonotype was counted at least ten times. The chain uses TRBV25-1 and TRBJ1-4; D is unclear. Trimming pared 0 bases from V and 7 bases from J, leaving 6 bases between. This CDR3 has 13 amino acids. The germline CDR1 and CDR2 sequences are MGHDK and SYGVNS. The CDR3 reads CASSEYKGEKLFF. CDR3 nucleotide sequence: TGTGCCAGCAGTGAATACAAGGGTGAAAAACTGTTTTTT.

This clonotype was recorded many times. The chain uses TRBV24-1 and TRBJ2-3; 10 bases align to TRBD1. The CDR3 loop spans 16 amino acids. V shed 4 bases and J 4 bases; nucleotides not matched to a gene: 7. CDR1 KGHDR and CDR2 SFDVKD come from the germline V gene. CDR3 coding DNA: TGTGCCACCAGTGAACTTGACAGGGGGCGCGCAGATACGCAGTATTTT. It is translated as CATSELDRGRADTQYF.

The rearrangement links TRBV19 to TRBJ2-5, with 9 bases fitting TRBD2. The CDR3 length is 15 residues. Per germline, CDR1 LNHDA and CDR2 SQIVND (reference sequence). The trim removed 4 bases at V and 5 bases at J, leaving 8 bases unmatched. In DNA, the CDR3 is TGTGCCAGTAGTACAATAGCGGGAGATGGTGAGACCCAGTACTTC. It specifies CASSTIAGDGETQYF. Combining the CDR3 with reference TRBV19 and TRBJ2-5 gives the whole variable domain DGGITQSPKYLFRKEGQNVTLSCEQNLNHDAMYWYRQDPGQGLRLIYYSQIVNDFQKGDIAEGYSVSREKKESFPLTVTSAQKNPTAFYLCASSTIAGDGETQYFGPGTRLLVL.

The V gene is TRBV9, the J gene TRBJ2-7; TRBD2 aligns across 9 bases. With V trimmed by 3 bases and J by 3 bases, 7 bases remained unmatched. This CDR3 spans 15 amino acids. Germline assignment: CDR1 SGDLS and CDR2 YYNGEE. DNA for the CDR3: TGTGCCAGCAGCGCTAGCGGGAAGGAGTTCTACGAGCAGTACTTC. This codes for CASSASGKEFYEQYF. The variable domain in full, with the rest retrieved from reference TRBV9 and TRBJ2-7, is DSGVTQTPKHLITATGQRVTLRCSPRSGDLSVYWYQQSLDQGLQFLIQYYNGEERAKGNILERFSAQQFPDLHSELNLSSLELGDSALYFCASSASGKEFYEQYFGPGTRLTVT.

This clonotype came up many times. The J gene is TRBJ2-2, the V gene TRBV27; D is undetermined. CDR3 size: 13 residues. Germline V lookup: CDR1 MNHEY, CDR2 SMNVEV (reference sequence). Deletions cut 3 bases from V and 9 bases from J, with 11 bases between. CDR3 in DNA: TGTGCCAGCAGTTTGGGCCCGAGCCGGGAGCTGTTTTTT. The encoded protein is CASSLGPSRELFF.

The chain carries TRBV9 and TRBJ2-1; D not certain. Germline V gene lookup returns CDR1 SGDLS and CDR2 YYNGEE. The CDR3 loop spans 17 amino acids. V was clipped by 4 bases and J by 4 bases, with 21 bases between them. The CDR3 DNA is TGTGCCAGCAGCCCTCGGGTAGCCGCGACCATTTACAATGAGCAGTTCTTC. It codes for CASSPRVAATIYNEQFF.